The subject of this entry is one T cell receptor beta chain. Its antigen is unknown. The record originates from a study of cytomegalovirus exposure and HLA in healthy donors. Study findings and constraints: Published work reported that the classifier diagnosed cytomegalovirus status with high specificity and sensitivity.

Method: immunoSEQ multiplex PCR; TCRdb's copy keeps in-frame clones and lacks some. The profile shows more than 55,000 clones, 89% of them singletons. Sequenced: PBMCs. The clonotype was recovered from a young woman in good health and CMV-seronegative.

The CDR3 protein is CATNRDRAIEKLFF. The CDR3 DNA follows: TGTGCCACAAACCGGGACAGGGCGATTGAAAAACTGTTTTTT. The rearrangement joins TRBV15 to TRBJ1-4; 9 positions match TRBD1. V trimming: 9 bases; J trimming: 7 bases; junction bases outside the gene matches: 9. The CDR3 length is 14 residues. CDR1 and CDR2 (germline): LNHNV, YYDKDF (reference sequence).